This T cell receptor (beta chain) was recorded in a study of shared clonotypes between healthy human individuals. Concerning this clone itself: Different DNA sequences within this sample yield the same CDR3.

Libraries were prepared by immunoSEQ multiplex PCR; TCRdb keeps only in-frame clonotypes and omits some of them. Among roughly 680,000 clones listed, approximately 77% were seen once. Splitting of CD4+ cells produced CD45RA+ naive and CD45RA-negative memory subsets. The receptor was isolated from a woman aged 25 to 45 in good health. The sample comprised memory CD4+ T cells sorted from blood. The sample's subset: CD45RA-negative fraction.

This CDR3 reads CASSLADNYEQYF. CDR3 nucleotide sequence: TGCGCCAGCAGCTTAGCGGATAACTACGAGCAGTACTTC. The gene calls are TRBV5-1 and TRBJ2-7; D possibly corresponds to TRBD2 (5 bases). There are 13 residues in the CDR3. Germline values: CDR1 SGHRS, CDR2 YFSETQ. Trimming left V 2 bases short and J 3 bases short, with 9 bases between.